A selection of T cell receptor beta chains follows, all from one sample in a study of CD8 T cells in Susac syndrome. Each CDR3 protein gets one entry after TCRdb re-called the immunoSEQ multiplex PCR reads with MiXCR. The data hold around 81,000 distinct CDR3 sequences, with approximately 95% observed a single time. The sequenced material came from CD8+ T cells from PBMCs. The source is a human donor with Susac syndrome. Each CDR3 is given with its conserved first and last residue. The order of the fields is J gene, V gene, clone size, D gene, CDR3 protein, CDR3 DNA. A D gene is named only where the DNA matches it firmly. For some rows the clone size is stated as once, few or many, or as a class when expanded; others skip it.

>TRBJ2-7|TRBV30|.|.
CAFRDAQYEQYF
TGTGCCTTCCGGGACGCCCAATACGAGCAGTACTTC
>TRBJ2-1|TRBV14|.|TRBD1
CASSQVRAGQGANNEQFF
TGTGCCAGCAGCCAAGTCAGGGCCGGACAGGGGGCGAACAATGAGCAGTTCTTC
>TRBJ2-2|TRBV2|.|TRBD1
CASSAGGRNGELFF
TGTGCCAGCAGTGCAGGGGGCCGGAACGGGGAGCTGTTTTTT
>TRBJ2-5|TRBV11-2|.|.
CASSPPRGGETQYF
TGTGCCAGCAGCCCCCCTAGGGGGGGGGAGACCCAGTACTTC
>TRBJ2-7|TRBV4-2|.|TRBD1
CASSQEGDRGSYEQYF
TGTGCCAGCAGCCAAGAAGGAGACAGGGGGTCCTACGAGCAGTACTTC
>TRBJ2-7|TRBV13|.|TRBD2
CASSYWTSGEAEQYF
TGTGCCAGCAGCTACTGGACTAGCGGGGAGGCCGAGCAGTACTTC
>TRBJ2-2|TRBV13|.|.
CASSERGWNTGELFF
TGTGCCAGCAGTGAGAGAGGTTGGAACACCGGGGAGCTGTTTTTT
>TRBJ2-5|TRBV15|.|.
CATSRLGEQETQYF
TGTGCCACCAGCAGGTTGGGGGAACAAGAGACCCAGTACTTC
>TRBJ2-7|TRBV2|.|.
CASRTSYEQYF
TGTGCCAGCAGGACTAGCTACGAGCAGTACTTC
>TRBJ2-1|TRBV27|.|TRBD2
CASCSGTEQFF
TGTGCCAGCTGTAGCGGGACTGAGCAGTTCTTC
>TRBJ2-7|TRBV3-1|.|.
CASSQAYEGDAFEQYF
TGTGCCAGCAGCCAAGCTTACGAGGGCGACGCCTTTGAGCAGTACTTC
>TRBJ2-2|TRBV28|once|TRBD2
CASSSPRERGHGELFF
TGTGCCAGCAGTTCCCCTAGGGAGCGGGGTCACGGGGAGCTGTTTTTT
>TRBJ2-5|TRBV12-3/TRBV12-4|.|.
CASSLGQGSQETQYF
TGTGCCAGCAGTTTAGGGCAGGGGAGCCAAGAGACCCAGTACTTC
>TRBJ2-2|TRBV5-1|.|TRBD2
CASSVSGARTGELFF
TGCGCCAGCAGCGTAAGCGGGGCCCGAACCGGGGAGCTGTTTTTT
>TRBJ2-7|TRBV4-2|.|TRBD2
CASSQDGNGRAMGEQYF
TGTGCCAGCAGCCAGGACGGAAACGGGAGGGCCATGGGCGAGCAGTACTTC
>TRBJ2-7|TRBV12-3/TRBV12-4|few|.
CASGLTEQYF
TGTGCCAGCGGTCTTACCGAGCAGTACTTC
>TRBJ2-1|TRBV6-4|.|.
CASSEEGAFSSYNEQFF
TGTGCCAGCAGTGAGGAGGGGGCGTTTAGCTCCTACAATGAGCAGTTCTTC
>TRBJ2-1|TRBV5-4|.|.
CASSSLLTYNEQFF
TGTGCCAGCTCCTCCCTGTTGACCTACAATGAGCAGTTCTTC
>TRBJ1-4|TRBV5-1|.|.
CASSSIFEYFEKLFF
TGCGCCAGCAGCTCCATCTTTGAATACTTTGAAAAACTGTTTTTT
>TRBJ1-1|TRBV28|few|.
CASSLTNTEAFF
TGTGCCAGCAGTTTGACCAACACTGAAGCTTTCTTT
>TRBJ2-7|TRBV28|once|.
CASTPRRDGSYEQYF
TGTGCCAGCACCCCGAGAAGGGACGGCTCCTACGAGCAGTACTTC
>TRBJ2-7|TRBV7-9|.|TRBD2
CASSPRVGPGGYEQYF
TGTGCCAGCAGCCCTCGAGTAGGACCGGGGGGGTACGAGCAGTACTTC
>TRBJ2-7|TRBV7-9|once|TRBD1
CASSSPGTGLYEQYF
TGTGCCAGCAGCTCTCCCGGGACAGGGTTGTACGAGCAGTACTTC
>TRBJ1-1|TRBV29-1|once|.
CSGDLGVSTEAFF
TGCAGCGGGGATCTGGGGGTGAGCACTGAAGCTTTCTTT
>TRBJ2-5|TRBV6-1|few|.
CASGGARETQYF
TGTGCCTCAGGCGGGGCGCGGGAGACCCAGTACTTC
>TRBJ1-1|TRBV7-9|.|.
CASSPLGEAFF
TGTGCCAGCAGCCCCTTAGGTGAAGCTTTCTTT
>TRBJ2-1|TRBV28|.|.
CASSPLANSYNEQFF
TGTGCCAGCAGTCCTCTAGCGAACTCCTACAATGAGCAGTTCTTC
>TRBJ2-5|TRBV7-3|.|TRBD2
CASSLTAGGLGTQYF
TGTGCCAGCAGCTTAACAGCGGGAGGGCTGGGGACCCAGTACTTC